The present entry profiles one T cell receptor (beta chain) with its context. The antigen is undetermined. The CDR3 has 12 amino acids. Germline lookup yields CDR1 MDHEN and CDR2 SYDVKM. Trimming pared 8 bases from V and 14 bases from J, leaving 20 bases between. The sample originates from a study of cytomegalovirus exposure and HLA in healthy donors. Study summary: Genotyping of 400 or so donors showed that roughly 80% belonged to the Caucasian-associated ancestry cluster. Study outcomes and limitations: For presence/absence analyses, sequencing depth was assumed to be roughly uniform across donors. A later analysis linked a missense DCLRE1C variant to TCR beta V- and J-gene trimming.

PCR employed 60 Vbeta and 13 Jbeta primers. The data were produced by immunoSEQ multiplex PCR, yet TCRdb's version contains in-frame clones alone and is incomplete. The profile covers under 130,000 clones, with approximately 69% appearing a single time and roughly 3.2% taken by the ten largest. Source material: PBMCs. This sequence was found in a man aged 25-40 years in good health and CMV-seronegative. This chain links TRBV28 with TRBJ2-3; weak D call: TRBD2 (6 bases). The DNA of the CDR3 is TGTGCCAGCGGGTCGGGTTTGACTAGTGTGTATTTT. As protein: CASGSGLTSVYF.